Listed here are 3 T cell receptor beta chains from one sample, sequenced in a study of cytomegalovirus exposure and HLA in healthy donors. 60 Vbeta and 13 Jbeta primers were used in PCR. Libraries were prepared by immunoSEQ multiplex PCR; TCRdb keeps only in-frame clonotypes and omits some of them. The sample holds 180,000 or so clones, 75% to 80% seen once. Sequencing was done on a sample of PBMCs. These receptors were taken from a man between 45 and 60 years old in good health and CMV-seropositive.

The rearrangement joins TRBV15 to TRBJ2-4, with D unresolved. Trimming took 0 bases from V and 4 from J, leaving 7 bases between them. CDR3 length: 14 amino acids. Germline V CDR1 and CDR2: LNHNV, YYDKDF (reference sequence). This chain's CDR3 is CATSRDPQKNIQYF. CDR3 in DNA: TGTGCCACCAGCAGAGACCCCCAGAAAAACATTCAGTACTTC.

The chain couples TRBV30 to TRBJ1-3, with D hard to call. V gave up 0 bases and J gave up 3 bases, with 6 bases separating them. This CDR3 is 13 amino acids long. Per the germline V gene, CDR1 is GTSNPN and CDR2 is SVGIG (reference sequence). CDR3 sequence (DNA): TGTGCCTGGAGTGTCGAGAATGGAAACACCATATATTTT. Amino acid sequence: CAWSVENGNTIYF.

The chain uses TRBV7-9 and TRBJ1-6, with TRBD1 identical over 8 bases. Germline loops: CDR1 SEHNR, CDR2 FQNEAQ (reference sequence). V dropped 5 bases and J dropped 6; count of bases not matched to a gene: 9. The CDR3 is 16 residues long. DNA for the CDR3: TGTGCCAGCAGCCGTAACACAGGGGGTGTTAATTCACCCCTCCACTTT. This encodes CASSRNTGGVNSPLHF.